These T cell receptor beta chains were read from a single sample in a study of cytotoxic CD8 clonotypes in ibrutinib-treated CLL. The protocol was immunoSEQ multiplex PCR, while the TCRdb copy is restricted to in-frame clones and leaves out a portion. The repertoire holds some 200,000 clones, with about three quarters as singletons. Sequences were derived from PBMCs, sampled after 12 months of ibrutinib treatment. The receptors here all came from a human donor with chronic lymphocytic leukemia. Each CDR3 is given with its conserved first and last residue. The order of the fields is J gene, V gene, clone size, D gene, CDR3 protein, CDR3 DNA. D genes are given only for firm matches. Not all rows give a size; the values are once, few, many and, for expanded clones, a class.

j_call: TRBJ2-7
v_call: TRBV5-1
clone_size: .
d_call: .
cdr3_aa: CASSWGTERSPSSYEQYF
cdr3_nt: TGCGCCAGCAGCTGGGGGACGGAACGATCTCCGAGCTCCTACGAGCAGTACTTC

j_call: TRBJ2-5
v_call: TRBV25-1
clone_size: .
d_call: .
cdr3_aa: CASIRGQETQYF
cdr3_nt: TGTGCCAGCATCCGGGGGCAAGAGACCCAGTACTTC

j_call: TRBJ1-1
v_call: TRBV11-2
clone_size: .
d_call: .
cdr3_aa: CASSLVRGDTEAFF
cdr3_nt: TGTGCCAGCAGCTTAGTCCGAGGGGACACTGAAGCTTTCTTT

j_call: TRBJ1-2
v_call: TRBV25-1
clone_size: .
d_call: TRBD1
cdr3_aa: CAAGAGQGYGYTF
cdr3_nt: TGTGCCGCTGGGGCTGGACAGGGCTATGGCTACACCTTC

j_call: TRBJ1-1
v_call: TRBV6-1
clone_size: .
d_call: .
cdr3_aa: CASSSTLQVRAEAFF
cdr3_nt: TGTGCCAGCAGTTCTACCCTACAGGTTCGGGCTGAAGCTTTCTTT

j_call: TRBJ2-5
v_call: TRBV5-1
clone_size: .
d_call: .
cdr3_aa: CASSSEYGTGQQETQYF
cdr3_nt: TGCGCCAGCAGCAGCGAATATGGGACGGGACAACAAGAGACCCAGTACTTC

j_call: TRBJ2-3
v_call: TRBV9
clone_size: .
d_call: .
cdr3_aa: CASSVGGANPTDTQYF
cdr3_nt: TGTGCCAGCAGCGTAGGGGGGGCGAACCCCACAGATACGCAGTATTTT

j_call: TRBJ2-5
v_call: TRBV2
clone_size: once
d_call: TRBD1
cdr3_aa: CATREQGIQETQYF
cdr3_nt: TGTGCCACCCGGGAACAGGGGATCCAAGAGACCCAGTACTTC

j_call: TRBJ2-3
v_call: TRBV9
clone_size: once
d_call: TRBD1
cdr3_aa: CASSVVWDRGADTQYF
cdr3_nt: TGTGCCAGCAGCGTAGTATGGGACAGGGGCGCAGATACGCAGTATTTT

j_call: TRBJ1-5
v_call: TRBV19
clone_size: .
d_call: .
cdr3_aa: CASSIAGQEHF
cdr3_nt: TGTGCCAGTAGTATAGCGGGACAAGAGCATTTT

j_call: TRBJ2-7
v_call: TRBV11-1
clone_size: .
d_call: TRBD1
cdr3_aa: CASSLGTGRPYEQYF
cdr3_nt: TGTGCCAGCAGCTTAGGGACAGGCCGACCCTACGAGCAGTACTTC

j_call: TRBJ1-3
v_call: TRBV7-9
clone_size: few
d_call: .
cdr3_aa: CASSLVSGNTIYF
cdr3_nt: TGTGCCAGCAGCTTAGTTTCTGGAAACACCATATATTTT

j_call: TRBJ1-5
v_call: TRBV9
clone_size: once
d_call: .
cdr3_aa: CASSVNVGDQPQHF
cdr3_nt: TGTGCCAGCAGCGTAAACGTAGGGGATCAGCCCCAGCATTTT

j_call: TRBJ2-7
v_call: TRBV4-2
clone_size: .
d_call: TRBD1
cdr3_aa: CASSPDRGPREQYF
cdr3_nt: TGTGCCAGCAGCCCGGACAGGGGGCCAAGGGAGCAGTACTTC

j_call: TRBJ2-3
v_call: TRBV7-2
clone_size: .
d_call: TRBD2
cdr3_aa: CASSAPSGHTDTQYF
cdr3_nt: TGTGCCAGCAGCGCCCCTAGCGGCCACACAGATACGCAGTATTTT

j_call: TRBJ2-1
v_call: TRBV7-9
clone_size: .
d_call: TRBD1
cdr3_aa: CASSQGGEFYEQFF
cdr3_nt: TGTGCCAGCAGCCAAGGGGGCGAGTTCTATGAGCAGTTCTTC

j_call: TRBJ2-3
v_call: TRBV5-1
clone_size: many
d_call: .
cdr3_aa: CASSQGKLTDTQYF
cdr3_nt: TGCGCCAGCAGTCAGGGGAAATTGACAGATACGCAGTATTTT

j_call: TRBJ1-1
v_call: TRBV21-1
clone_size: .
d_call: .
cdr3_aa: CASSKERGRTEAFF
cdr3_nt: TGTGCCAGCAGCAAAGAAAGGGGCCGGACTGAAGCTTTCTTT

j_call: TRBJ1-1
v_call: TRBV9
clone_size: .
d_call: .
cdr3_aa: CASSVTQGLYTEAFF
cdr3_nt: TGTGCCAGCAGCGTAACCCAGGGGCTCTACACTGAAGCTTTCTTT

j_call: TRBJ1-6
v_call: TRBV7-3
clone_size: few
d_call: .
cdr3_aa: CASSLQLFNSPLHF
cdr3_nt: TGTGCCAGCAGCTTACAGCTATTTAATTCACCCCTCCACTTT

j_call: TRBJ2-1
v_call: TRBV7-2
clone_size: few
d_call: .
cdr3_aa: CASSSRFRGHNEQFF
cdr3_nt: TGTGCCAGCAGCTCGAGGTTCAGGGGCCACAATGAGCAGTTCTTC

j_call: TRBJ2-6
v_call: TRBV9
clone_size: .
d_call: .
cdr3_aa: CASSAGANVLTF
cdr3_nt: TGTGCCAGCAGCGCTGGGGCCAACGTCCTGACTTTC

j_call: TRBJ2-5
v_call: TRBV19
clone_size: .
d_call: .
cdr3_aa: CASSDPPVETQYF
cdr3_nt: TGTGCCAGTAGTGACCCGCCCGTGGAGACCCAGTACTTC

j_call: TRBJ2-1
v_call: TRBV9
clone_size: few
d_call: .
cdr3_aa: CASSLDKHNEQFF
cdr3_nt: TGTGCCAGCAGCTTGGACAAGCACAATGAGCAGTTCTTC

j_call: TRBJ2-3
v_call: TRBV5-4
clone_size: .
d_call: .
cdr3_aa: CASSLNGVIDRRDTQYF
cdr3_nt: TGTGCCAGCAGCTTAAATGGAGTAATCGACAGACGAGATACGCAGTATTTT

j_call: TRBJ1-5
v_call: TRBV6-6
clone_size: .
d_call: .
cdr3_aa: CASSYSDNQPQHF
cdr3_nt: TGTGCCAGCAGTTACTCGGACAATCAGCCCCAGCATTTT

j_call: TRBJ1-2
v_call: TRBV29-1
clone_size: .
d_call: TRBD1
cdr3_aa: CSVDGTGGFDYGYTF
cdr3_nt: TGCAGCGTGGACGGGACAGGGGGCTTCGACTATGGCTACACCTTC

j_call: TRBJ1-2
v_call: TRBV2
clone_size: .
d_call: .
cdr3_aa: CASSDGGRSYGYTF
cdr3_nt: TGTGCCAGCAGTGATGGGGGTAGGAGCTATGGCTACACCTTC

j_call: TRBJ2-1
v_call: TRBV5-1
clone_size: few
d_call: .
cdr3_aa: CASSLARANEQFF
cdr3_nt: TGCGCCAGCAGCTTGGCGCGGGCGAATGAGCAGTTCTTC

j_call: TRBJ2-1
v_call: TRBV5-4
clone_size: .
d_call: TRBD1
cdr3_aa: CASRKYGQGARPYNEQFF
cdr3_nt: TGTGCCAGCAGGAAATATGGGCAGGGGGCCCGTCCGTACAATGAGCAGTTCTTC

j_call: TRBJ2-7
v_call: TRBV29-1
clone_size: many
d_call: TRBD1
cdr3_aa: CSVEGGQGVTYEQYF
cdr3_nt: TGCAGCGTTGAAGGAGGACAGGGGGTCACCTACGAGCAGTACTTC

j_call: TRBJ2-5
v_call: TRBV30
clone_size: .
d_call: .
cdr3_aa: CAGGDKQGPETQYF
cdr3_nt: TGTGCCGGCGGTGATAAACAGGGCCCAGAGACCCAGTACTTC

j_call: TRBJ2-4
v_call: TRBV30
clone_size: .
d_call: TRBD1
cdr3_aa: CALKATGGVLAKNIQYF
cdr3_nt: TGTGCCTTAAAAGCCACAGGGGGAGTACTAGCCAAAAACATTCAGTACTTC

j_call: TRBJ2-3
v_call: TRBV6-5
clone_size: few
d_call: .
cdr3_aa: CASSPTESGTQYF
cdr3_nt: TGTGCCAGCAGTCCTACAGAGTCCGGTACGCAGTATTTT

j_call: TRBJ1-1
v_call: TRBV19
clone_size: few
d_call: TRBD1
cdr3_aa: CASSISFRTGRAFF
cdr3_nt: TGTGCCAGTAGTATAAGTTTTCGGACAGGTAGAGCTTTCTTT

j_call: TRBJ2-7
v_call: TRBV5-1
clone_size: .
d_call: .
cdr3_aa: CASSFLGYEQYF
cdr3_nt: TGCGCCAGCAGCTTTCTAGGGTACGAGCAGTACTTC

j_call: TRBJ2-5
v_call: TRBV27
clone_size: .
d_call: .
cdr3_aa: CASSPLGLKETQYF
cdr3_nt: TGTGCCAGCAGTCCACTAGGCCTAAAAGAGACCCAGTACTTC

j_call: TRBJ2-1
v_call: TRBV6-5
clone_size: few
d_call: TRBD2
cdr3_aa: CASSLKASGSYGQFF
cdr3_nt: TGTGCCAGCAGTTTAAAGGCTAGCGGGAGCTATGGACAGTTCTTC

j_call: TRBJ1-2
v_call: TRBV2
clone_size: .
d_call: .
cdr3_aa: CASSEGRVIGYTF
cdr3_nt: TGTGCCAGCAGTGAAGGCAGGGTCATTGGCTACACCTTC

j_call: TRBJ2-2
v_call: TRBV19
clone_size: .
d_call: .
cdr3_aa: CASSTAGVLTGELFF
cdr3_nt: TGTGCCAGTAGTACCGCAGGGGTCTTAACCGGGGAGCTGTTTTTT

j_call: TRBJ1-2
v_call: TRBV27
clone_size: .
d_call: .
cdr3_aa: CASSSGGQGYTF
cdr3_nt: TGTGCCAGCAGTTCTGGGGGCCAAGGCTACACCTTC

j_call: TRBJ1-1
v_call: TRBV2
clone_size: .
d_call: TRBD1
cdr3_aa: CASSLSQGANTEAFF
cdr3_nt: TGTGCCAGCAGTCTAAGCCAGGGGGCAAACACTGAAGCTTTCTTT

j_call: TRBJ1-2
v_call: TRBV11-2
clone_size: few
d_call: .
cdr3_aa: CADPEGLAGGYTF
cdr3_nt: TGTGCGGACCCCGAGGGACTCGCGGGCGGCTACACCTTC

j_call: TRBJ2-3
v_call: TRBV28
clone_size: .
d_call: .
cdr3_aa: CASSGSGLSTDTQYF
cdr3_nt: TGTGCCAGCAGCGGCTCGGGGCTCAGCACAGATACGCAGTATTTT

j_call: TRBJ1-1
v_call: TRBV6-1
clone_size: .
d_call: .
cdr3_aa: CASLPGPRQVTEAFF
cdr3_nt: TGTGCCAGCCTTCCAGGCCCACGACAGGTCACTGAAGCTTTCTTT